This T cell receptor beta chain was captured in a study of response to subunit inactivated influenza vaccine. V dropped 0 bases and J dropped 4 bases, with 12 bases sitting between them. The CDR3 extends over 15 amino acids. CDR1 is MNHEY and CDR2 is SVGAGI in the germline V gene. In regard to this clonotype: No antigen is known for it.

TCRdb itself ran the RT-PCR reads through MiXCR, one entry per CDR3 protein. Of 650,000 to 800,000 distinct CDR3 sequences listed, around 18% are singletons. General study results and limits: It was the authors' suggestion that each seasonal influenza vaccination recruits few new T cells.

This rearrangement joins TRBV6-5 to TRBJ1-1; D ambiguous. The sample consisted of PBMCs from blood, taken 5 days after vaccination. This clonotype was obtained from a man aged 45-65 years who received an inactivated influenza vaccine. In DNA, the CDR3 is TGTGCCAGCAGTTACTCAGCCAGCTCCCTCACTGAAGCTTTCTTT. Residues: CASSYSASSLTEAFF.